Following are 4 T cell receptor beta chains from one sample sequenced in a study of human T cells and chemical hapten exposure. TCRdb used MiXCR to reprocess the RACE reads, holding one entry per CDR3 protein. The sample records some 170,000 distinct CDR3 sequences, around 20% being singletons. The time point here: patch test 1, 2 weeks after DPC sensitization. The treatment denotes: therapeutic diphenylcyclopropenone sensitization with weekly scalp DPC. The specimen was whole blood, collected in connection with sensitization to the hapten diphenylcyclopropenone (DPC). These TCRs come from a woman aged 50 to 60 with alopecia areata. Some clones in this sample may be carry-over from other donors' samples.

The genes are TRBV28 and TRBJ2-4; D gene unclear. The germline gives CDR1 MDHEN, CDR2 SYDVKM. The ends were cut back, 3 bases at V and 8 bases at J, with 8 bases in the middle. This CDR3 contains 12 residues. The CDR3 coding sequence is TGTGCCAGCAGTTTTGGGTGGGACATTCAGTACTTC. Residues: CASSFGWDIQYF.

The rearrangement joins TRBV4-2 to TRBJ1-4; 7 nucleotides line up with TRBD1. CDR3 length: 16 residues. V dropped 3 bases and J dropped 8; count of bases not matched to a gene: 12. CDR1 is LGHNA and CDR2 is YNFKEQ in the germline V gene. CDR3 sequence: CASSQSQGGAFEKLFF. In nucleotides, the CDR3 is TGTGCCAGCAGCCAGTCCCAGGGGGGCGCCTTCGAAAAACTGTTTTTT.

In its sample, this clonotype was seen once. The chain uses TRBV12-3 or TRBV12-4 and TRBJ1-1, with D uncertain. The CDR3 is 12 residues long. V dropped 5 bases and J dropped 8 bases, with 12 bases sitting between them. In DNA, the CDR3 is TGTGCCAGCAGTCCTGCGGACGGAGAAGCTTTCTTT. It yields the protein CASSPADGEAFF.

The DNA of the CDR3 is TGCGCCAGCAGCGGTCAGGTGCAGGGGAACACTGAAGCTTTCTTT. This sequence encodes CASSGQVQGNTEAFF. V is TRBV5-1 and J is TRBJ1-1; a weak D match, TRBD1 (5 bases). Per germline, CDR1 SGHRS and CDR2 YFSETQ. The V gene lost 4 bases and the J gene lost 1 base, with 14 bases spanning the gap. The CDR3 sequence is 15 residues long.